This T cell receptor beta chain was obtained from a study of shared clonotypes between healthy human individuals. Germline lookup yields CDR1 PRHDT and CDR2 FYEKMQ (reference sequence). CDR3 length: 16 amino acids. V lost 3 bases, J lost 1 base, and 5 bases stayed unmatched. Profiling relied on immunoSEQ multiplex PCR, and the TCRdb table lists in-frame clones only, not all of them. The data contain about 710,000 clones, around 73% of them singletons. The J gene is TRBJ1-1, the V gene TRBV13; 10 nucleotides align to TRBD1. The TCR was taken from a woman aged 25 to 39 in good health. The specimen was memory CD4+ T cells sorted from blood. The subset: CD45RA-negative fraction. CDR3 in DNA: TGTGCCAGCAGCTTCGGGACAGGGGTAGCGAACACTGAAGCTTTCTTT. Protein product: CASSFGTGVANTEAFF.